Sequencing of this T cell receptor beta chain was carried out in a study of T cell changes during pregnancy in multiple sclerosis. The length of the CDR3 is 16 residues. Germline CDR1 SGHDT, CDR2 YYEEEE. After removal of 1 base from V and 2 bases from J, the junction contained 5 bases not matched to a gene. Measured with immunoSEQ multiplex PCR; TCRdb has only the in-frame clones, and not every one. In the table there are approximately 100,000 clones, 92% of which are singletons. The chain uses TRBV5-6 and TRBJ2-1; 8 positions agree with TRBD2. The material sequenced was peripheral blood, taken after pregnancy. The receptor comes from a female donor in good health, enrolled as a control in a pregnancy study. This CDR3 is CASSLPTGGTYNEQFF. The CDR3 DNA reads TGTGCCAGCAGCTTGCCGACGGGGGGGACCTACAATGAGCAGTTCTTC. The variable domain in full, with the rest retrieved from reference TRBV5-6 and TRBJ2-1, is DAGVTQSPTHLIKTRGQQVTLRCSPKSGHDTVSWYQQALGQGPQFIFQYYEEEERQRGNFPDRFSGHQFPNYSSELNVNALLLGDSALYLCASSLPTGGTYNEQFFGPGTRLTVL.